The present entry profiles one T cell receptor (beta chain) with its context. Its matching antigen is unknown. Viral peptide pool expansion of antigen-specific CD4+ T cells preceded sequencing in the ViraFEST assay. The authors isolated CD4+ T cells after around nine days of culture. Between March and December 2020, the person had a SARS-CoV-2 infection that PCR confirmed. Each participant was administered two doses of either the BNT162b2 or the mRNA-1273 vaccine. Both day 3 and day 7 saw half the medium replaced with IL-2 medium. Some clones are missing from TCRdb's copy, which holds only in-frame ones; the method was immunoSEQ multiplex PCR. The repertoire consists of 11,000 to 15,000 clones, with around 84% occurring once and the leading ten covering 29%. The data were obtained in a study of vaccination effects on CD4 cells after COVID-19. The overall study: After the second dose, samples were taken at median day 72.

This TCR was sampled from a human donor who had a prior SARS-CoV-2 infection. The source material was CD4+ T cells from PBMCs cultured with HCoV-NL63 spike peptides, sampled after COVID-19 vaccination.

DNA for the CDR3: TGTGCCAGCAGCCTCCGGGACAGCCCCTCTGGGGCCAACGTCCTGACTTTC. Amino acid sequence: CASSLRDSPSGANVLTF. V usage is TRBV7-3 and J usage is TRBJ2-6; TRBD1 matches at 7 bases. V shed 5 bases, J shed 0 bases, and the junction held 7 bases outside the gene matches. This CDR3 spans 17 amino acids. Germline V CDR1 and CDR2: SGHTA, FQGTGA. The entire variable domain, with the rest obtained from reference TRBV7-3 and TRBJ2-6, is as follows: GAGVSQTPSNKVTEKGKYVELRCDPISGHTALYWYRQSLGQGPEFLIYFQGTGAADDSGLPNDRFFAVRPEGSVSTLKIQRTERGDSAVYLCASSLRDSPSGANVLTFGAGSRLTVL.